These 26 T cell receptor beta chains originate from one sample sequenced in a study of blood T cell repertoires in COVID-19. Profiled with immunoSEQ multiplex PCR; TCRdb holds only in-frame clones, not every one. The sample includes 80,000 to 100,000 clones, around 90% of them seen just once. The sample taken for sequencing was peripheral blood. The receptors come from a human donor with active COVID-19. The donor label of this sample is uncertain.

The chain couples TRBV2 to TRBJ2-1; the D gene is possibly TRBD2 (6 bases). The CDR3 consists of 12 residues. V gave up 1 base and J gave up 9 bases, with 7 bases separating them. Germline V gene sequence: CDR1 SNHLY, CDR2 FYNNEI. CDR3 nucleotides: TGTGCCAGCAGTGAAGGGGGACTTGAGCAGTTCTTC. Protein: CASSEGGLEQFF. The full variable domain, its missing parts supplied by reference TRBV2 and TRBJ2-1, is EPEVTQTPSHQVTQMGQEVILRCVPISNHLYFYWYRQILGQKVEFLVSFYNNEISEKSEIFDDQFSVERPDGSNFTLKIRSTKLEDSAMYFCASSEGGLEQFFGPGTRLTVL.

The rearrangement joins TRBV19 to TRBJ1-3; possible D gene TRBD1, 6 bases. The CDR3 contains 15 residues. Germline values: CDR1 LNHDA, CDR2 SQIVND (reference sequence). Trimming removed 8 bases at V and 2 bases at J, with 16 bases between. CDR3 DNA: TGTGCCAGTGGGGCTGCGGGGGGCCCTGGAAACACCATATATTTT. Amino acids: CASGAAGGPGNTIYF.

The rearrangement joins TRBV4-2 to TRBJ2-1; 7 bases are shared with TRBD2. This CDR3 has 16 residues. Germline V CDR1 and CDR2: LGHNA, YNFKEQ. V lost 1 base to trimming and J lost 0 bases; unmatched junction nucleotides: 3. CDR3 protein: CASSQGGGGSYNEQFF. Here the CDR3 DNA reads TGTGCCAGCAGCCAAGGGGGCGGGGGCTCCTACAATGAGCAGTTCTTC.

The chain couples TRBV12-3 or TRBV12-4 to TRBJ2-3; a weak D match, TRBD2 (6 bases). V was clipped by 6 bases and J by 11 bases, with 12 bases between them. This CDR3 is 11 amino acids long. The CDR3 loop reads CASRTGTGQYF. The CDR3 DNA reads TGTGCCAGCAGGACCGGGACTGGGCAGTATTTT.

V and J are TRBV29-1 and TRBJ2-7; D might be TRBD1 (6 bases). Trimming took off 6 bases at V and 5 bases at J, with 14 bases between the two ends. Germline V lookup: CDR1 SQVTM, CDR2 ANQGSEA. The CDR3 covers 12 residues. Written as DNA, the CDR3 is TGCAGCGTCGGACAGCTGCCACACGAGCAGTACTTC. It specifies CSVGQLPHEQYF.

This clone has a single count. Written as DNA, the CDR3 is TGTGCCAGCAGCACGGGGACTAGCGGCTACGAGCAGTACTTC. Its translation: CASSTGTSGYEQYF. This chain links TRBV7-9 with TRBJ2-7; 11 bases agree with TRBD2. The junction had 3 bases not matched to a gene; V was cut back by 5 bases and J by 3 bases. From germline, CDR1 is SEHNR and CDR2 FQNEAQ (reference sequence). The CDR3 has 14 amino acids.

The rearrangement uses TRBV28 and TRBJ2-5; 7 bases map to TRBD2. Germline V CDR1 and CDR2: MDHEN, SYDVKM. The junction had 8 bases not matched to a gene; V was cut back by 8 bases and J by 5 bases. The CDR3 runs 13 residues. CDR3 in amino acids: CASGEGGRETQYF. CDR3 bases: TGTGCCAGCGGAGAGGGAGGGCGTGAGACCCAGTACTTC.

The V call is TRBV7-6, the J call TRBJ1-1; TRBD1 agrees at 7 bases. CDR3 length: 15 amino acids. With V trimmed by 3 bases and J by 5 bases, 9 bases remained unmatched. Germline assignment: CDR1 SGHVS and CDR2 FNYEAQ. CDR3 residues: CASSFRQGDETEAFF. CDR3 sequence (DNA): TGTGCCAGCAGCTTTCGACAGGGTGATGAAACTGAAGCTTTCTTT.

The rearrangement joins TRBV6-1 to TRBJ2-1; 9 bases are shared with TRBD2. Losses at the gene ends were 1 base for V and 7 bases for J; bases not matched to a gene: 8. CDR1 is MNHNS and CDR2 is SASEGT in the germline V gene. This CDR3 spans 16 amino acids. This CDR3 is CASSEVAAGGLNEQFF. The CDR3 DNA follows: TGTGCCAGCAGTGAAGTAGCTGCGGGGGGGCTAAATGAGCAGTTCTTC.

The genes are TRBV5-5 and TRBJ1-6; D call uncertain. There are 13 residues in the CDR3. The V end was cut by 4 bases, the J end by 8 bases, with 10 bases between. In germline, CDR1 is SGHKS, CDR2 YYEKEE (reference sequence). CDR3 loop: CASSLTYDSPLHF. For the CDR3, the DNA is TGTGCCAGCAGCCTCACTTACGATTCACCCCTCCACTTT.

The chain uses TRBV27 and TRBJ2-3, with TRBD2 identical over 7 bases. Trimming took 7 bases from V and 2 from J; bases not matched to a gene: 9. This CDR3 contains 15 residues. CDR1 is MNHEY, CDR2 SMNVEV, per germline (reference sequence). Written as DNA, the CDR3 is TGTGCCAGCACCGGGAGGAGGTCGGCCACAGATACGCAGTATTTT. It translates to CASTGRRSATDTQYF.

The CDR3 is CASSPALAGGADTQYF. DNA of the CDR3: TGCGCCAGCAGTCCAGCCCTAGCGGGGGGAGCAGATACGCAGTATTTT. The rearrangement links TRBV10-2 to TRBJ2-3, with 11 bases aligning to TRBD2. The CDR3 covers 16 residues. Germline V gene lookup returns CDR1 WSHSY and CDR2 SAAADI. V lost 5 bases and J lost 4; bases outside the gene matches: 8.

This rearrangement joins TRBV11-2 to TRBJ1-4, with D unclear. V lost 2 bases and J lost 6, with 13 bases in between. The CDR3 spans 15 residues. CDR1 SGHAT and CDR2 FQNNGV come from the germline V gene. CDR3 protein: CASSLLGSEYEKLFF. The CDR3, as DNA: TGTGCCAGCAGCTTACTGGGGAGTGAGTATGAAAAACTGTTTTTT.

Here the CDR3 DNA reads TGTGCCAGCAGGGTCCGGGACACAAGCCACGAGCAGTACTTC. As protein: CASRVRDTSHEQYF. V gene TRBV7-4 combines with J gene TRBJ2-7; perhaps TRBD1 as D (6 bases). V lost 6 bases and J 5 bases, leaving 17 bases between the germline ends. Germline values: CDR1 SGHVT, CDR2 SQSDAQ. The CDR3 loop spans 14 amino acids.

On this clone: An end of the junction does not agree with germline; a read error may underlie this. V and J are TRBV7-7 and TRBJ2-7; D is possibly TRBD2 (7 bases). Germline CDR1 and CDR2: SSHAT and FNYEAQ (reference sequence). The CDR3 runs to 13 residues. This CDR3 reads CASSSGGPGGQYF. The CDR3 DNA is TGTGCTAGCAGCTCGGGGGGCCCCGGGGGGCAGTACTTC.

The chain employs TRBV21-1 and TRBJ2-1; the D call TRBD1 from the table was never checked on the DNA. TRBV21-1 is annotated as a pseudogene. The CDR3 has 12 amino acids. CDR3 loop: CASSAPGYEQFF. DNA for the CDR3: TGTGCCAGCAGCGCCCCAGGGTACGAGCAGTTCTTC.

This chain connects TRBV9 to TRBJ2-3; weak D call: TRBD2 (6 bases). Trimming shortened V by 5 bases and J by 6 bases, and 16 bases separated the two germline ends. The CDR3 is 14 residues long. Germline loops: CDR1 SGDLS, CDR2 YYNGEE. The CDR3 loop is CASSRDSRGDTQYF. CDR3 DNA: TGTGCCAGCAGTCGGGACTCCCGGGGCGATACGCAGTATTTT.

V and J are TRBV6-5 and TRBJ2-1; 9 bases line up with TRBD2. CDR1 MNHEY and CDR2 SVGAGI come from the germline V gene. V gave up 4 bases and J gave up 2 bases; unmatched junction bases: 3. This CDR3 region has 15 residues. The CDR3 bases are TGTGCCAGCAGTTCGGGCGGGGGGGCCTACAATGAGCAGTTCTTC. Protein product: CASSSGGGAYNEQFF.

V gene TRBV7-9 combines with J gene TRBJ2-7; 10 nucleotides align to TRBD1. J was trimmed by 0 bases and V by 6 bases; bases with no gene match: 14. The germline V gene has CDR1 SEHNR and CDR2 FQNEAQ (reference sequence). There are 18 residues in the CDR3. CDR3 coding DNA: TGTGCCAGCAGTACCTGGGGACAGGGGACATATTTCTCCTACGAGCAGTACTTC. It encodes CASSTWGQGTYFSYEQYF.

The V and J genes are TRBV7-9 and TRBJ2-3; perhaps TRBD1 as D (5 bases). The CDR3 sequence is 17 residues long. V was clipped by 5 bases and J by 0 bases, with 18 bases between them. CDR1 and CDR2 from the germline V gene are SEHNR and FQNEAQ (reference sequence). The CDR3 reads CASSDDAGSKSTDTQYF. CDR3 in DNA: TGTGCCAGCAGCGACGACGCAGGGTCCAAAAGCACAGATACGCAGTATTTT. Full variable domain (remainder filled in from reference TRBV7-9 and TRBJ2-3): DTGVSQNPRHKITKRGQNVTFRCDPISEHNRLYWYRQTLGQGPEFLTYFQNEAQLEKSRLLSDRFSAERPKGSFSTLEIQRTEQGDSAMYLCASSDDAGSKSTDTQYFGPGTRLTVL.

J is TRBJ2-2 and V is TRBV6-2 or TRBV6-3; D gene ambiguous. Germline CDR1 MNHEY, CDR2 SVGEGT. V was cut by 4 bases and J by 5 bases, with 11 bases left in between. The CDR3 runs to 14 residues. DNA of the CDR3: TGTGCCAGCAGTTTCCTAGTTGGTACCGGGGAGCTGTTTTTT. It translates to CASSFLVGTGELFF.

The V call is TRBV5-1, the J call TRBJ1-1, with D possibly TRBD1 on 5 matching bases. Trimming shortened V by 0 bases and J by 11 bases, and 14 bases separated the two germline ends. Germline V gene data show CDR1 as SGHRS and CDR2 as YFSETQ. The CDR3 is 13 residues long. CDR3 sequence (DNA): TGCGCCAGCAGCTTGGCCGGAGGGGAACAGGCTTTCTTT. Its protein product is CASSLAGGEQAFF. The variable domain in full, completed from reference TRBV5-1 and TRBJ1-1, reads KAGVTQTPRYLIKTRGQQVTLSCSPISGHRSVSWYQQTPGQGLQFLFEYFSETQRNKGNFPGRFSGRQFSNSRSEMNVSTLELGDSALYLCASSLAGGEQAFFGQGTRLTVV.

The chain is built from TRBV19 and TRBJ2-2; D is perhaps TRBD1 (5 bases). V was shortened by 4 bases and J by 2 bases, with 14 bases between the two germline ends. The CDR3 extends over 16 amino acids. From germline, CDR1 is LNHDA and CDR2 SQIVND (reference sequence). The chain's CDR3 is CASSRVRQLNTGELFF. CDR3 coding DNA: TGTGCCAGTAGTAGGGTCCGACAGTTAAACACCGGGGAGCTGTTTTTT.

This clone was found once. J is TRBJ2-2 and V is TRBV6-5; 7 bases map to TRBD1. The CDR3 length is 13 residues. Germline CDR1 is MNHEY and CDR2 is SVGAGI. With 10 bases clipped from V and 3 bases from J, the junction kept 5 bases outside the gene matches. The CDR3 loop reads CAISGGDTGELFF. For the CDR3, the DNA is TGTGCCATCTCAGGGGGAGACACCGGGGAGCTGTTTTTT.

CDR3 region: CASSLRTGRDADTQYF. CDR3 DNA sequence: TGTGCCAGCAGTTTGCGGACAGGCAGGGACGCAGATACGCAGTATTTT. V and J are TRBV6-5 and TRBJ2-3, with 7 bases fitting TRBD1. Trimming at V came to 4 bases and at J to 4 bases, leaving 11 bases not matched to a gene. Germline lookup yields CDR1 MNHEY and CDR2 SVGAGI. The CDR3 runs 16 residues.

The V call is TRBV19, the J call TRBJ1-2; 7 nucleotides match TRBD1. CDR3 length: 15 amino acids. J gave up 6 bases and V 8 bases, and 15 bases lay outside the gene matches. Germline CDR1 is LNHDA and CDR2 is SQIVND (reference sequence). As DNA, the CDR3 is TGTGCCAGTCACAACAGGGGTCGACTGGATAATGGCTACACCTTC. It encodes CASHNRGRLDNGYTF.